A selection of T cell receptor beta chains follows, all from one sample in a study of blood T cells in healthy people across ages. TCRdb called the 5' RACE reads again in MiXCR, with one record for every CDR3 protein. The sample includes roughly 1.9 million distinct CDR3 sequences, roughly 43% of them seen just once. The sample comprised blood. The receptors stem from a human donor in good health. The CDR3 runs from the conserved cysteine through the conserved F or W. The D gene is left open where the match is weak. A row's size may be missing; if present it is once, few, many or a size class.

>.|few|TRBV12-3/TRBV12-4|TRBJ1-2
TGTGCCAGCAGTTTCTCCCCCCCTTCAGCTGGCTACACCTTC
CASSFSPPSAGYTF
>.|.|TRBV20-1|TRBJ2-4
TGCAGTGCTATGGGGGGAGCCAAAAACATTCAGTACTTC
CSAMGGAKNIQYF
>.|.|TRBV20-1|TRBJ2-5
TGCAGTGCTAGAGATCTCGATCCGGGGAGGGGGCTTGAGGAGACCCAGTACTTC
CSARDLDPGRGLEETQYF
>TRBD2|many|TRBV20-1|TRBJ2-5
TGCAGTGCTAGGGAACACACTAGCGAGGGGACCCAGTACTTC
CSAREHTSEGTQYF
>.|few|TRBV7-6|TRBJ2-1
TGTGCCAGCAGCCAAGCACCGGGCAATGAGCAGTTCTTC
CASSQAPGNEQFF
>TRBD1|.|TRBV7-2|TRBJ2-3
TGTGCCAGCAGCTCTAGAGGCAGGGGGAACACAGATACGCAGTATTTT
CASSSRGRGNTDTQYF
>.|few|TRBV4-1|TRBJ2-5
TGCGCCAGCAGCCAAGGGAGGGGTAGATCAGCGGAGACCCAGTACTTC
CASSQGRGRSAETQYF
>.|.|TRBV20-1|TRBJ2-2
TGCAGTGCTAGAGATCAGACAAGCGGGAACACCGGGGAGCTGTTTTTT
CSARDQTSGNTGELFF
>.|few|TRBV4-1|TRBJ1-1
TGCGCCAGCAGCCAATACTCAGGGAAGACTGAAGCTTTCTTT
CASSQYSGKTEAFF
>.|.|TRBV7-3|TRBJ2-6
TGTGCCAGCAGCGAGACGCTCTCTGGGGCCAACGTCCTGACTTTC
CASSETLSGANVLTF
>.|.|TRBV20-1|TRBJ1-1
TGCAGTGCTAGGGAGACGGCCCAACTTGAAGCTTTCTTT
CSARETAQLEAFF
>TRBD1|.|TRBV7-3|TRBJ2-1
TGTGCCAGCAGCGAAAGGACAGGGGAGGCCAATGAGCAGTTCTTC
CASSERTGEANEQFF
>TRBD1|.|TRBV20-1|TRBJ2-7
TGCAGTGCTCAACAGGGGTTTCCCTACGAGCAGTACTTC
CSAQQGFPYEQYF
>.|.|TRBV28|TRBJ1-1
TGTGCCAGCAGACTGGGGGGGCAGGAGGCTTTCTTT
CASRLGGQEAFF
>.|few|TRBV13|TRBJ2-7
TGTGCCAGCAGCTCAAGCAGGGAAGCCTACGAGCAGTACTTC
CASSSSREAYEQYF
>TRBD1|many|TRBV6-5|TRBJ2-7
TGTGCCAGCAGCCCCGACCGGGACAGGGGGTACGAGCAGTACTTC
CASSPDRDRGYEQYF
>TRBD1|few|TRBV7-2|TRBJ1-2
TGTGCCAGCAGCTTAATCGCAATGGGAACAGGGGATAGTAATGGCTACACCTTC
CASSLIAMGTGDSNGYTF
>.|.|TRBV2|TRBJ1-5
TGTGCCAGCACCCTCGTAGGTGGTCAGCCCCAGCATTTT
CASTLVGGQPQHF
>.|.|TRBV19|TRBJ1-4
TGTGCCAGTAGTCCCAGAGGGTTGGATCGTAAACTGTTTTTT
CASSPRGLDRKLFF
>.|.|TRBV20-1|TRBJ1-1
TGCAGTGCTAGAGCGTTAGGCCATGAAGCTTTCTTT
CSARALGHEAFF
>.|.|TRBV30|TRBJ2-7
TGTGCCTGGAAGTGGGGAGGTTACTCCTGCGAGCAGTACTTC
CAWKWGGYSCEQYF
>TRBD1|few|TRBV12-3/TRBV12-4|TRBJ1-2
TGTGCCAGCAGTTTCTTGGCCGGGGACAGGATTCCTAACTATGGCTACACCTTC
CASSFLAGDRIPNYGYTF
>.|.|TRBV5-1|TRBJ2-1
TGCGCCAGCAGCGCCCCGGGGGCGAATGAGCAGTTCTTC
CASSAPGANEQFF
>.|.|TRBV20-1|TRBJ2-5
TGCAGTGCTCTATCCGGGACGCTTAAGCAAGAGACCCAGTACTTC
CSALSGTLKQETQYF